This T cell receptor beta chain was recovered during a study of cytotoxic CD8 clonotypes in ibrutinib-treated CLL. Study as a whole: When averaged across all of the samples, the counts came to approximately 250,000 productive templates and about 90,000 productive rearrangements.

V gave up 9 bases and J gave up 5 bases; unmatched junction bases: 6. Looked up from germline, CDR1 is SGHTA and CDR2 is FQGNSA. This CDR3 is 14 amino acids long. Sequenced by immunoSEQ multiplex PCR; TCRdb stores in-frame clones only, minus some. The table includes roughly 150,000 clones, around 84% detected once. This receptor was obtained from a human donor with chronic lymphocytic leukemia. The sample was PBMCs, taken after 12 months of ibrutinib treatment. The V gene is TRBV7-2, the J gene TRBJ1-6; the match to TRBD1 covers 8 bases. This CDR3 is CASNQGADNSPLHF. CDR3 nucleotide sequence: TGTGCCAGTAACCAGGGGGCTGATAATTCACCCCTCCACTTT.